These 20 T cell receptor beta chains share one sample of origin, sequenced in a study of early T cells in non-severe SARS-CoV-2 infection. A single record per CDR3 protein comes from TCRdb applying MiXCR to the 5' RACE reads. The sample has 54,000 or so distinct CDR3 sequences, approximately 12% seen once. Specimen: whole blood. The receptor set was obtained from an adult who was a healthcare worker with PCR-confirmed SARS-CoV-2 infection or an uninfected control (not recorded which).

The chain carries TRBV7-2 and TRBJ2-5, with 9 bases fitting TRBD2. The CDR3 length is 15 residues. The germline V gene has CDR1 SGHTA and CDR2 FQGNSA. V dropped 1 base and J dropped 4; count of bases not matched to a gene: 4. The CDR3 DNA follows: TGTGCCAGCAGCTTAGTTGCGGGGGGGACAGAGACCCAGTACTTC. This codes for CASSLVAGGTETQYF.

The chain uses TRBV7-2 and TRBJ2-2; TRBD1 is a possible D gene (5 bases). V was shortened by 5 bases and J by 5 bases, with 15 bases between the two germline ends. This CDR3 is built from 15 residues. Germline CDR1 and CDR2: SGHTA and FQGNSA. The CDR3 region is CASSPHLQGTGELFF. The CDR3 bases are TGTGCCAGCAGCCCCCACCTCCAGGGAACCGGGGAGCTGTTTTTT.

At least ten counts were recorded for this clonotype. The chain joins TRBV7-2 to TRBJ1-6; D not certain. The CDR3 is 12 amino acids. Per germline, CDR1 SGHTA and CDR2 FQGNSA. Trimming stripped 5 bases from V and 10 bases from J, with 9 bases between. The DNA of the CDR3 is TGTGCCAGCAGCCCCGGCAAATCACCCCTCCACTTT. It encodes CASSPGKSPLHF.

There are many counts of this clonotype. The chain couples TRBV14 to TRBJ2-2; D is undetermined. The germline V gene has CDR1 SGHDN and CDR2 FVKESK. V was shortened by 4 bases and J by 3 bases, with 6 bases between the two germline ends. The CDR3 consists of 13 residues. CDR3 residues: CASSPQHTGELFF. DNA for the CDR3: TGTGCCAGCAGCCCCCAGCACACCGGGGAGCTGTTTTTT.

The sample holds many counts of this clonotype. V is TRBV5-6 and J is TRBJ2-7; D perhaps matches TRBD1 (5 bases). Germline V gene lookup returns CDR1 SGHDT and CDR2 YYEEEE. This CDR3 is 15 amino acids long. Trimming took 4 bases from V and 2 from J, leaving 16 bases between them. The CDR3 region is CASSQPRVRTYEQYF. The CDR3, as DNA: TGTGCCAGCAGCCAGCCCAGGGTGAGGACCTACGAGCAGTACTTC.

This clonotype occurred many times. This chain joins TRBV19 and TRBJ1-2; maybe TRBD1 (6 bases). Trimming took 3 bases from V and 0 from J, leaving 11 bases between them. Per the germline V gene, CDR1 is LNHDA and CDR2 is SQIVND (reference sequence). This CDR3 comprises 15 residues. CDR3 residues: CASSIQRTANYGYTF. The CDR3, as DNA: TGTGCCAGTAGTATCCAACGGACAGCTAACTATGGCTACACCTTC.

J is TRBJ1-4 and V is TRBV11-2, with a tentative D call TRBD1 (6 bases). The CDR3 extends over 15 amino acids. V gave up 5 bases and J gave up 4 bases, with 14 bases separating them. Germline loops: CDR1 SGHAT, CDR2 FQNNGV. The CDR3 is CASSPRGGGNEKLFF. The DNA for the CDR3 is TGTGCCAGCAGCCCCAGGGGAGGGGGTAATGAAAAACTGTTTTTT.

This clonotype was found a few times. V usage is TRBV6-6 and J usage is TRBJ2-6, with no clear D. The ends were cut back, 6 bases at V and 0 bases at J, with 9 bases in the middle. The CDR3 extends over 15 amino acids. CDR1 is MNHNY, CDR2 SVGAGI, per germline (reference sequence). In nucleotides, the CDR3 is TGTGCCAGCAGGGACCAAGTCTCTGGGGCCAACGTCCTGACTTTC. This sequence encodes CASRDQVSGANVLTF.

This chain joins TRBV5-6 and TRBJ2-5; D is ambiguous. Per the germline V gene, CDR1 is SGHDT and CDR2 is YYEEEE. V gave up 4 bases and J gave up 5 bases, with 6 bases separating them. This CDR3 has 11 residues. The DNA for the CDR3 is TGTGCCAGCAGCGAGGACGAGACCCAGTACTTC. This gives the protein CASSEDETQYF.

This clonotype was counted a few times. In DNA, the CDR3 is TGTGCCAGCAGTGAACCGATGACAGAGAACACTGAAGCTTTCTTT. It translates to CASSEPMTENTEAFF. The gene calls are TRBV2 and TRBJ1-1; a weak D match, TRBD1 (5 bases). V was trimmed by 2 bases and J by 1 base, leaving 11 bases between them. The germline V gene encodes CDR1 SNHLY and CDR2 FYNNEI. This CDR3 has 15 amino acids. Drawing the rest from reference TRBV2 and TRBJ1-1, the complete variable domain is EPEVTQTPSHQVTQMGQEVILRCVPISNHLYFYWYRQILGQKVEFLVSFYNNEISEKSEIFDDQFSVERPDGSNFTLKIRSTKLEDSAMYFCASSEPMTENTEAFFGQGTRLTVV.

This clonotype came up a few times. The CDR3 region has the DNA TGTGCCAGCAGCCCACGGGTGACTAGCGGGAACACCGGGGAGCTGTTTTTT. Its protein product is CASSPRVTSGNTGELFF. The V and J genes are TRBV11-2 and TRBJ2-2; 9 positions match TRBD2. V lost 5 bases and J lost 1; bases outside the gene matches: 8. This CDR3 is built from 17 residues. Germline V gives CDR1 SGHAT, CDR2 FQNNGV.

This clonotype was counted ten times or more. The gene calls are TRBV29-1 and TRBJ2-1; D tentatively reads TRBD1 or TRBD2 (5 bases each). The CDR3 totals 14 residues. Germline CDR1 SQVTM, CDR2 ANQGSEA. Trimming cost V 5 bases and J 4 bases, with 15 bases left between them. The CDR3: CSVTGDGGYNEQFF. As DNA, the CDR3 is TGCAGCGTTACCGGGGATGGGGGATACAATGAGCAGTTCTTC.

The chain couples TRBV29-1 to TRBJ2-5; TRBD1 or TRBD2 may be the D gene (5 bases each). V was shortened by 1 base and J by 2 bases, with 17 bases between the two germline ends. The CDR3 loop spans 16 amino acids. The germline gives CDR1 SQVTM, CDR2 ANQGSEA. CDR3 in amino acids: CSVEAISGTDQETQYF. The DNA of the CDR3 is TGCAGCGTTGAAGCTATATCAGGGACCGATCAAGAGACCCAGTACTTC.

This clonotype has a count of ten or more. This chain connects TRBV7-9 to TRBJ2-7; TRBD1 matches 7 bases. The CDR3 is 17 residues long. CDR1 is SEHNR, CDR2 FQNEAQ, per germline (reference sequence). V was pared by 2 bases and J by 0 bases, with 10 bases of the junction left unmatched. CDR3 residues: CASSLTGVPYYSYEQYF. In DNA form, the CDR3 reads TGTGCCAGCAGCTTAACAGGGGTCCCCTACTACTCCTACGAGCAGTACTTC.

This clonotype was found a few times. This chain joins TRBV3-1 and TRBJ2-3, with TRBD2 as a possible D gene (5 bases). Trimming cost V 4 bases and J 2 bases, with 13 bases left between them. Germline assignment: CDR1 LGHDT and CDR2 YNNKEL (reference sequence). This CDR3 comprises 15 residues. In DNA, the CDR3 is TGTGCCAGCAGCCCGGGGAGCCAGCTCACAGATACGCAGTATTTT. It is translated as CASSPGSQLTDTQYF.

The J gene is TRBJ1-2, the V gene TRBV7-2; perhaps TRBD1 as D (5 bases). The germline V gene encodes CDR1 SGHTA and CDR2 FQGNSA. With 1 base removed from V and 6 bases from J, the gap between germline ends came to 9 bases. CDR3 size: 13 residues. CDR3 coding DNA: TGTGCCAGCAGCTTAGTCAGGGAAGATGGCTACACCTTC. Translated, it gives CASSLVREDGYTF.

The chain uses TRBV11-1 and TRBJ2-7; D unresolved. The V end was cut by 3 bases, the J end by 7 bases, with 13 bases between. In germline, CDR1 is SGHAT, CDR2 FQDESV (reference sequence). CDR3 length equals 13 residues. This CDR3 reads CASSFPHQWEQYF. CDR3 DNA: TGTGCCAGCAGCTTTCCCCATCAGTGGGAGCAGTACTTC.

This clonotype was seen a handful of times. The chain recombines TRBV6-2 or TRBV6-3 with TRBJ2-3; 11 positions match TRBD2. In germline, CDR1 is MNHEY, CDR2 SVGEGT. The V segment lost 3 bases and the J segment 7 bases; nucleotides outside the gene matches: 9. This CDR3 contains 16 residues. The CDR3 is CASSYTSGGRIYTQYF. CDR3 sequence (DNA): TGTGCCAGCAGTTATACTAGCGGGGGACGAATATATACGCAGTATTTT.

V gene TRBV4-1 combines with J gene TRBJ2-2; the match to TRBD2 covers 9 bases. CDR3 length: 16 residues. Germline trimming cut 0 bases from V and 9 bases from J; bases unmatched to any gene: 8. Germline CDR1 and CDR2: MGHRA and YSYEKL. CDR3 coding DNA: TGCGCCAGCAGCCAAGAGGCGGGAGGGCCCCGAAGGGAGCTGTTTTTT. It specifies CASSQEAGGPRRELFF.

The rearrangement links TRBV20-1 to TRBJ2-6; D assignment may be TRBD1 or TRBD2 (6 bases each). V lost 8 bases and J 1 base, leaving 9 bases between the germline ends. Germline CDR1 reads DFQATT; CDR2 reads SNEGSKA (reference sequence). This CDR3 is built from 13 residues. CDR3 nucleotide sequence: TGCAGTCCGGGGGCATCTGGGGCCAACGTCCTGACTTTC. This codes for CSPGASGANVLTF.